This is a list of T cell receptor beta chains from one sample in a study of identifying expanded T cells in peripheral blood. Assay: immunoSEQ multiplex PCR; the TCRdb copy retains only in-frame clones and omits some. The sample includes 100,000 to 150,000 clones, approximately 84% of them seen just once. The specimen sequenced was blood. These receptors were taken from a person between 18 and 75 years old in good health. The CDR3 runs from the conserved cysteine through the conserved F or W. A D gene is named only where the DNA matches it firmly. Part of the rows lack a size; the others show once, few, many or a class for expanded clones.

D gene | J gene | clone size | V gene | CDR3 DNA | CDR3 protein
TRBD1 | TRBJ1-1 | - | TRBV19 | TGTGCCAGTAGTAAACAGGGGAGGGTGGTCGCGGGCACTGAAGCTTTCTTT | CASSKQGRVVAGTEAFF
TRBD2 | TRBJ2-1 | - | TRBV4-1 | TGCGCCAGCAGCCACCGACTAGCGGGGAAAGACAATGAGCAGTTCTTC | CASSHRLAGKDNEQFF
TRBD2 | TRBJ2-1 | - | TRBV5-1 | TGCGCCAGCAGCTTCGGGGACTACTCCTACAATGAGCAGTTCTTC | CASSFGDYSYNEQFF
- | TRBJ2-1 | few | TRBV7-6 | TGTGCCAGCAGCTTAGCCTACAACAATGAGCAGTTCTTC | CASSLAYNNEQFF
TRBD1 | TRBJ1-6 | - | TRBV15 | TGTGCCACCAGCCGGACAGGGACTGGTTCACCCCTCCACTTT | CATSRTGTGSPLHF
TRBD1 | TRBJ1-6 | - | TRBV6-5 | TGTGCCAGCAAATGGACAGGCCCTCTTTCACCCCTCCACTTT | CASKWTGPLSPLHF
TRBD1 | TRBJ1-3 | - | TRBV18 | TGTGCCAGCTCAAAAGAGACAGGGGCTGGAAACACCATATATTTT | CASSKETGAGNTIYF
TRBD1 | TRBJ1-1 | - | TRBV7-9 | TGTGCCAGCAGCCTACAGGGGGGGAACACTGAAGCTTTCTTT | CASSLQGGNTEAFF
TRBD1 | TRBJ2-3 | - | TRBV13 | TGTGCCAGCAGCCCGACAGGGACAGATACGCAGTATTTT | CASSPTGTDTQYF
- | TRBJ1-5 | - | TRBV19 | TGTGCCAGTAGTGTAGGCCTCACTCCCGGTCAGCCCCAGCATTTT | CASSVGLTPGQPQHF
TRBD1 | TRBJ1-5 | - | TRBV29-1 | TGCAGCGTTGGTGGGGACAGGGGAGGTCGCAATCAGCCCCAGCATTTT | CSVGGDRGGRNQPQHF
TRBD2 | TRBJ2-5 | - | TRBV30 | TGTGCCTGGAGGGGACTAGCGGGGGGCCGATCCCAGTACTTC | CAWRGLAGGRSQYF
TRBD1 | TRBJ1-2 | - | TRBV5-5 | TGTGCCAGCATAGGGACAGTGGTAGCTGGCTACACCTTC | CASIGTVVAGYTF
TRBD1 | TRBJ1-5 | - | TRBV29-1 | TGCAGCGTCGGGACAGGTAATCAGCCCCAGCATTTT | CSVGTGNQPQHF
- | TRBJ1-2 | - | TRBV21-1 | TGTGCCAGCAGCAAAGCGCGGGGCCAGGGGATAGATGGCTACACCTTC | CASSKARGQGIDGYTF
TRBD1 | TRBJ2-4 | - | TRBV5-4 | TGTGCCAGCAGCCTATCCGGGACAGGGCATAACATTCAGTACTTC | CASSLSGTGHNIQYF
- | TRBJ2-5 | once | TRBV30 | TGTGCCTGGGGGGGAGCCGGGAGGACCCAGTACTTC | CAWGGAGRTQYF
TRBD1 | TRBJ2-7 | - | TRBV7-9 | TGTGCCAGCAGCCCGAAGGGCGGACCGGGACAGGGGGCTTTGAAGCAGTACTTC | CASSPKGGPGQGALKQYF
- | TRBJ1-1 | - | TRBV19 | TGTGCCAGTAGCCTGGCCGGGATGAACACTGAAGCTTTCTTT | CASSLAGMNTEAFF
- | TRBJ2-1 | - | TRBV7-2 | TGTGCCAGCAGCGCCACATGGTACGGCTACAATGAGCAGTTCTTC | CASSATWYGYNEQFF
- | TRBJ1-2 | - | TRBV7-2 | TGTGCCAGCAGCTTTCGCAGGGATGGAGGCTACACCTTC | CASSFRRDGGYTF
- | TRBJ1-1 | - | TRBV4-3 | TGCGCCAGCAGCCAAGATGAGACTCAAGCTTTCTTT | CASSQDETQAFF
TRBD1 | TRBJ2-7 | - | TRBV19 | TGTGCCAGTAGTCTCTACTCCGGGACAGGGGGCTACGAGCAGTACTTC | CASSLYSGTGGYEQYF
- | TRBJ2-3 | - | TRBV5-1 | TGCGCCAGCAGCTTGAGGGATACGCAGTATTTT | CASSLRDTQYF
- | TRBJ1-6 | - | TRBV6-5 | TGTGCCAGCAGTTACTCGACGGGGGTGGGTTATTCACCCCTCCACTTT | CASSYSTGVGYSPLHF
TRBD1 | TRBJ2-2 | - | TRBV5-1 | TGCGCCAGCAGTTTTACAGGGGTTCCCGCTGGGGAGCTGTTTTTT | CASSFTGVPAGELFF
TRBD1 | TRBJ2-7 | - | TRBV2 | TGTGCCAGCCAGACAGGGGGCTACGAGCAGTACTTC | CASQTGGYEQYF
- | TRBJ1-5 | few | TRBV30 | TGTGCCTGGAGTGGAGGGGTGAGCAATCAGCCCCAGCATTTT | CAWSGGVSNQPQHF
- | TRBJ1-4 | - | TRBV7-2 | TGTGCCAGCAGCTTAGAAGCCGCAACTAATGAAAAACTGTTTTTT | CASSLEAATNEKLFF
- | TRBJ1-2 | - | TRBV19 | TGTGCCAGCACCCCGAGGGCTGGGCAGGGCGGCTTGATCGGCTACACCTTC | CASTPRAGQGGLIGYTF
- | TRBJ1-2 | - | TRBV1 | TGCACCAGCAGCCAAGGAAGACAGGTGCACTATGGCTACACCTTC | CTSSQGRQVHYGYTF
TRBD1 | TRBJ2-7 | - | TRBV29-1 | TGCAGCGTTGAACGGGACAGGGGCTCCGAGCAGTACTTC | CSVERDRGSEQYF
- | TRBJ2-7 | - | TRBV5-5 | TGTGCCAGCAGCTGGAAGCTACAAGTCTACGAGCAGTACTTC | CASSWKLQVYEQYF
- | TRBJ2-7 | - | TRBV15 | TGTGCCACCAGCACTAAGCCATGGGCAGATTTATCCTACGAGCAGTACTTC | CATSTKPWADLSYEQYF
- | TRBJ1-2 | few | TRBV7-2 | TGTGCCAGCAGCCCAGGGGTATGGTATGGCTACACCTTC | CASSPGVWYGYTF
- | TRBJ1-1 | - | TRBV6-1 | TGTGCCAGCCGAACCTTCTCCGTTATGAACACTGAAGCTTTCTTT | CASRTFSVMNTEAFF
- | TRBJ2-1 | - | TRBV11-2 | TGTGCCAGCAGCTGGACAGTTCCGTACAATGAGCAGTTCTTC | CASSWTVPYNEQFF
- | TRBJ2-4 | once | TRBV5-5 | TGTGCCAGCAGCCCTTCGGGGGTCGTAAACATTCAGTACTTC | CASSPSGVVNIQYF
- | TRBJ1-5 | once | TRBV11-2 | TGTGCCAGCAGCTTATCTATAGGGAATCAGCCCCAGCATTTT | CASSLSIGNQPQHF
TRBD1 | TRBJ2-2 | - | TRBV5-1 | TGCGCCAGCAGCCCAGGGACAGCGAACACCGGGGAGCTGTTTTTT | CASSPGTANTGELFF
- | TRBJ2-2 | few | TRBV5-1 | TGCGCCAGCAGCTTGGCCGAGGGGCTGGGCGGGGAGCTGTTTTTT | CASSLAEGLGGELFF
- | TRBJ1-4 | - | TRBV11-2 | TGTGCCAGCAGCCCAGGACCAACTAATGAAAAACTGTTTTTT | CASSPGPTNEKLFF
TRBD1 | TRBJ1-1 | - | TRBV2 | TGTGCCAGCAGTGGACAGGGCTGGAACACTGAAGCTTTCTTT | CASSGQGWNTEAFF
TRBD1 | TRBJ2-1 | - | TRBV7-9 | TGTGCCAGCAGTAGGGACAGGGTTCGCGGAAATGAGCAGTTCTTC | CASSRDRVRGNEQFF
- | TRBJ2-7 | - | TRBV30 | TGTGCCTGGAGTGAGGTGTTGGGGGCCTACGAGCAGTACTTC | CAWSEVLGAYEQYF
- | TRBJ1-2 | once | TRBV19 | TGTGCCAGTAGTATAGCATCCCGGGACCTTTTCGGCTATGGCTACACCTTC | CASSIASRDLFGYGYTF
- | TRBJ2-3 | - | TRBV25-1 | TGTGCCAGCCGCAACCAGGCTCCAGATACGCAGTATTTT | CASRNQAPDTQYF
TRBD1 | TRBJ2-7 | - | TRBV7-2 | TGTGCCAGCAGCTTAGTTGCGGTTTTGACAGGGGGAGGCGAGCAGTACTTC | CASSLVAVLTGGGEQYF
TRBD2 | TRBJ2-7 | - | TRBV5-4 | TGTGCCAGCAGCTTGTTGGGGGGGACGGATATCCTCGACGAGCAGTACTTC | CASSLLGGTDILDEQYF
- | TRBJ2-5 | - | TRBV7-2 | TGTGCCAGCAGCTTAGGGCCAGGAGGAGAGACCCAGTACTTC | CASSLGPGGETQYF
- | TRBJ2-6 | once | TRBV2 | TGTGCCAGCAGTGTATGGACAGCTGGGGCCAACGTCCTGACTTTC | CASSVWTAGANVLTF
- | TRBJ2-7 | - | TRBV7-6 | TGTGCCAGCAGCTTATTAGCGTTGAACTCCTACGAGCAGTACTTC | CASSLLALNSYEQYF
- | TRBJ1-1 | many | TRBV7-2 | TGTGCCAGCAGCCCTTTTCCCCGGGGGAACACTGAAGCTTTCTTT | CASSPFPRGNTEAFF
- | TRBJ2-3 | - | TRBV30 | TGTGCCTGGTTATCTTGGGGGGGCGTTTACGGCACAGATACGCAGTATTTT | CAWLSWGGVYGTDTQYF